Given below is one TCR beta chain in context. Antigen: not known. These data belong to a study of cytomegalovirus exposure and HLA in healthy donors. TCRdb's table, derived via immunoSEQ multiplex PCR, lists solely in-frame clones and lacks some. Among about 140,000 clones listed, 80% to 90% were seen once. Germline CDR1 and CDR2: MNHEY and SMNVEV (reference sequence). The ends lost 2 bases at V and 4 bases at J; junction bases unmatched: 5. This CDR3 contains 16 residues. The study's findings and limits: The study flagged some 170 TCR beta chains as cytomegalovirus-associated. Subsequent analysis revealed that first-cohort TCR clusters tended to co-occur in the 130 or so validation repertoires. Many donors shared some public TCRs, even though most TCR sequences were rare.

The approximately 120-subject validation cohort, separate from the approximately 670-subject first cohort, included the donors. Sequenced: PBMCs. The TCR was taken from a woman between 18 and 29 years old in good health and CMV-seropositive. This sequence joins TRBV27 and TRBJ1-6; 7 nucleotides agree with TRBD1. CDR3 region: CASSLSGQAYNSPLHF. CDR3 coding DNA: TGTGCCAGCAGTTTAAGTGGACAGGCTTATAATTCACCCCTCCACTTT.